In its sample, the clone carrying this T cell receptor (beta chain) was seen a few times. The antigen remains unidentified. This specimen comes from a study of beta chain features in type 1 diabetes. As for the study in general: Age, gender, cell numbers and subset yield matched between patients and controls. Study-wide points: Across all four CD4+ subsets, people with type 1 diabetes showed modestly shorter TCRB CDR3s. Within patients, naive, central memory and Treg TCRB repertoires seemed more similar than within healthy donors. Any HLA effect on TCRB rearrangement was left unresolved by small sub-analyses.

The V segment lost 4 bases and the J segment 7 bases; nucleotides outside the gene matches: 15. CDR3 length: 17 amino acids. Germline loops: CDR1 LGHNA, CDR2 YNFKEQ. Of the isolated RNA, all was reverse transcribed, and so the sequenced material was expressed TCRB transcripts. Method: immunoSEQ multiplex PCR; TCRdb's copy keeps in-frame clones and lacks some. The profile shows over 300,000 clones, less than 9.5% of them singletons. The sequence derives from a woman under 30 in good health. Sequencing was done on a sample of central memory CD4+ T cells from blood. The chain couples TRBV4-2 to TRBJ2-2, with TRBD2 identical over 7 bases. This CDR3 is CASSPVVRGGPGGELFF. Written as DNA, the CDR3 is TGTGCCAGCAGCCCCGTCGTTAGGGGAGGGCCTGGCGGGGAGCTGTTTTTT.